This T cell receptor beta chain is drawn from a study of T cell changes during pregnancy in multiple sclerosis. This clone has just one count. Germline loops: CDR1 LNHDA, CDR2 SQIVND (reference sequence). The J segment lost 8 bases and the V segment lost 4 bases, leaving 16 bases of the junction unmatched. The CDR3 sequence is 16 residues long. The data were produced by immunoSEQ multiplex PCR, yet TCRdb's version contains in-frame clones alone and is incomplete. The sample carries approximately 110,000 clones, 90% to 95% recorded once. The chain has TRBV19 and TRBJ1-2; 7 bases map to TRBD1. The material was peripheral blood, obtained after pregnancy. The sequence came from a female donor with multiple sclerosis, enrolled in a pregnancy study. CDR3 in DNA: TGTGCCAGTAGTACTTCCACCGGGACAGACAGTATGGGCTACACCTTC. This gives the protein CASSTSTGTDSMGYTF.